The 25 T cell receptor beta chains reported below all come from one sample, sequenced in a study of cytomegalovirus exposure and HLA in healthy donors. Primers: 60 Vbeta forward and 13 Jbeta reverse. Some clones are missing from TCRdb's copy, which holds only in-frame ones; the method was immunoSEQ multiplex PCR. The sample holds roughly 110,000 clones; about 81% are singletons and the top ten take 2.5% to 3%. The sequenced material came from PBMCs. The receptor set was obtained from a male donor in good health and CMV-seropositive.

This clone was detected a few times. This chain uses TRBV28 with TRBJ2-1; 7 bases agree with TRBD1. The CDR3 spans 17 residues. The V segment lost 7 bases and the J segment 1 base; nucleotides outside the gene matches: 13. CDR1 is MDHEN and CDR2 is SYDVKM in the germline V gene. CDR3 coding DNA: TGTGCCAGCACCCCCGCAGGGACAGTGGAATCCTACAATGAGCAGTTCTTC. Its protein is CASTPAGTVESYNEQFF.

The V gene is TRBV5-4, the J gene TRBJ2-5; 13 nucleotides agree with TRBD2. Trimming took 0 bases from V and 5 from J; bases not matched to a gene: 1. The CDR3 has 15 amino acids. The germline gives CDR1 SGHNT, CDR2 YYREEE (reference sequence). CDR3 sequence reads: CASSLEGLAGETQYF. In nucleotides, the CDR3 is TGTGCCAGCAGCTTGGAGGGACTAGCGGGGGAGACCCAGTACTTC. The complete variable domain, with remaining parts taken from reference TRBV5-4 and TRBJ2-5, reads ETGVTQSPTHLIKTRGQQVTLRCSSQSGHNTVSWYQQALGQGPQFIFQYYREEENGRGNFPPRFSGLQFPNYSSELNVNALELDDSALYLCASSLEGLAGETQYFGPGTRLLVL.

The chain is built from TRBV15 and TRBJ2-7; 7 bases are shared with TRBD1. Unmatched junction bases numbered 3, after V lost 1 base and J lost 3 bases. CDR3 length: 14 amino acids. In germline, CDR1 is LNHNV, CDR2 YYDKDF (reference sequence). This CDR3 is CATSRGQGNYEQYF. CDR3 bases: TGTGCCACCAGCAGAGGACAGGGTAACTACGAGCAGTACTTC.

The rearrangement joins TRBV7-3 to TRBJ2-2, with D unresolved. The germline V gene has CDR1 SGHTA and CDR2 FQGTGA. The CDR3 is 14 amino acids. V lost 0 bases, J lost 2 bases, and 4 bases lay in between. CDR3 sequence reads: CASSLTVNTGELFF. The DNA for the CDR3 is TGTGCCAGCAGCTTAACTGTAAACACCGGGGAGCTGTTTTTT. The full variable domain, completed using reference TRBV7-3 and TRBJ2-2, is GAGVSQTPSNKVTEKGKYVELRCDPISGHTALYWYRQSLGQGPEFLIYFQGTGAADDSGLPNDRFFAVRPEGSVSTLKIQRTERGDSAVYLCASSLTVNTGELFFGEGSRLTVL.

The chain links TRBV14 to TRBJ2-1, with D possibly TRBD1 on 6 matching bases. Germline loops: CDR1 SGHDN, CDR2 FVKESK. The CDR3 consists of 14 residues. V lost 1 base to trimming and J lost 8 bases, with 12 bases between them. The CDR3 here is CASSQGWGLDEQFF. The CDR3 nucleotides read TGTGCCAGCAGCCAAGGGTGGGGGCTCGATGAGCAGTTCTTC. Looking up the rest from reference TRBV14 and TRBJ2-1 gives the full variable domain: EAGVTQFPSHSVIEKGQTVTLRCDPISGHDNLYWYRRVMGKEIKFLLHFVKESKQDESGMPNNRFLAERTGGTYSTLKVQPAELEDSGVYFCASSQGWGLDEQFFGPGTRLTVL.

The rearrangement uses TRBV30 and TRBJ1-1, with TRBD1 matching 10 bases. Looked up from germline, CDR1 is GTSNPN and CDR2 is SVGIG (reference sequence). This CDR3 has 13 amino acids. The J segment lost 4 bases and the V segment lost 2 bases, leaving 1 base of the junction unmatched. This CDR3 reads CAWSRDRGTEAFF. CDR3 bases: TGTGCCTGGAGTAGGGACAGGGGCACTGAAGCTTTCTTT.

This clone occurred once. The gene calls are TRBV4-1 and TRBJ2-3; TRBD2 aligns across 13 bases. CDR1 is MGHRA, CDR2 YSYEKL, per germline. This CDR3 contains 16 residues. Germline trimming cut 4 bases from V and 1 base from J; bases unmatched to any gene: 2. CDR3 bases: TGCGCCAGCAGCCGAGGACTAGCGGGGGGCACAGATACGCAGTATTTT. Translating gives CASSRGLAGGTDTQYF.

The chain links TRBV18 to TRBJ2-7, with D hard to call. Between the trimmed V and J ends, which lost 2 bases and 5 bases, there was a span of 10 bases. The CDR3 sequence is 13 residues long. CDR1 and CDR2 from the germline V gene are KGHSH and LQKENI. Written as DNA, the CDR3 is TGTGCCAGCTCACCAATTGAGGCAGACGAGCAGTACTTC. This gives the protein CASSPIEADEQYF. Filled out from reference TRBV18 and TRBJ2-7, the complete variable domain reads NAGVMQNPRHLVRRRGQEARLRCSPMKGHSHVYWYRQLPEEGLKFMVYLQKENIIDESGMPKERFSAEFPKEGPSILRIQQVVRGDSAAYFCASSPIEADEQYFGPGTRLTVT.

This sequence joins TRBV6-6 and TRBJ2-2, with 8 bases matching TRBD1. The length of the CDR3 is 16 residues. Germline V CDR1 and CDR2: MNHNY, SVGAGI (reference sequence). J lost 4 bases, V lost 0 bases, and 4 bases had no gene match. CDR3 sequence reads: CASSYSQGASTGELFF. The CDR3 region has the DNA TGTGCCAGCAGTTACTCCCAGGGGGCGAGCACCGGGGAGCTGTTTTTT.

The chain is built from TRBV4-3 and TRBJ2-2; 12 bases fit TRBD1. The J segment lost 0 bases and the V segment lost 4 bases, leaving 9 bases of the junction unmatched. Germline-derived CDR1 and CDR2 are LGHNA and YSLEER. The CDR3 sequence is 19 residues long. The CDR3 sequence is CASSPTGTGGHSNTGELFF. The CDR3 DNA reads as TGCGCCAGCAGCCCGACCGGGACAGGGGGCCACTCGAACACCGGGGAGCTGTTTTTT.

The chain joins TRBV27 to TRBJ1-2, with 7 bases lining up with TRBD1. V shed 2 bases and J 5 bases; nucleotides not matched to a gene: 5. Germline-derived CDR1 and CDR2 are MNHEY and SMNVEV (reference sequence). The CDR3 consists of 14 residues. CDR3 in amino acids: CASSLRGHQYGYTF. The CDR3 nucleotides read TGTGCCAGCAGTTTAAGGGGGCATCAGTATGGCTACACCTTC.

The chain employs TRBV7-9 and TRBJ2-2; maybe TRBD1 (6 bases). The germline V gene has CDR1 SEHNR and CDR2 FQNEAQ (reference sequence). The germline V and J ends were trimmed by 5 bases and 4 bases, with 14 bases remaining between them. The CDR3 loop spans 15 amino acids. CDR3 coding DNA: TGTGCCAGCAGCCAGGGGCAGGGCTCCACCGGGGAGCTGTTTTTT. Amino acid sequence: CASSQGQGSTGELFF.

This clone has more than one count but fewer than ten. This chain uses TRBV6-5 with TRBJ2-6; D is possibly TRBD2 (6 bases). V gave up 7 bases and J gave up 1 base, with 11 bases separating them. Looked up from germline, CDR1 is MNHEY and CDR2 is SVGAGI. The CDR3 spans 15 residues. The CDR3 DNA follows: TGTGCCAGCACCCCCGGGGGATCTGGGGCCAACGTCCTGACTTTC. Translation gives CASTPGGSGANVLTF.

The chain couples TRBV4-2 to TRBJ2-6; D might be TRBD1 (5 bases). Trimming left V 4 bases short and J 4 bases short, with 14 bases between. Germline V gives CDR1 LGHNA, CDR2 YNFKEQ. The CDR3 extends over 16 amino acids. CDR3 region: CASSPSEGVGANVLTF. The CDR3 DNA follows: TGTGCCAGCAGCCCATCTGAAGGGGTAGGGGCCAACGTCCTGACTTTC.

About this clone itself: Likely a read error: the CDR3 ends without its conserved phenylalanine or tryptophan. The CDR3 is CASSERTGLWQPQHV. CDR3 nucleotide sequence: TGTGCCAGCAGTGAGCGGACAGGGTTATGGCAGCCCCAGCATGTT. The chain employs TRBV6-1 and TRBJ1-5; 8 bases are a match to TRBD1. The V gene's germline CDR1 is MNHNS and CDR2 SASEGT. J gave up 7 bases and V 3 bases, and 8 bases lay outside the gene matches. The CDR3 runs to 15 residues.

This rearrangement joins TRBV4-3 to TRBJ2-3, with D possibly TRBD2 on 6 matching bases. Deletions cut 1 base from V and 5 bases from J, with 10 bases between. CDR1 LGHNA and CDR2 YSLEER come from the germline V gene. The CDR3 is 14 residues long. CDR3 nucleotide sequence: TGCGCCAGCAGCCAAGCCCAGGGAGGAGATACGCAGTATTTT. Amino acid sequence: CASSQAQGGDTQYF.

This clone was detected only a few times. This rearrangement joins TRBV2 to TRBJ2-7; D possibly corresponds to TRBD1 (5 bases). The CDR3 contains 12 residues. V was cut by 3 bases and J by 12 bases, with 15 bases left in between. Germline loops: CDR1 SNHLY, CDR2 FYNNEI. The CDR3 DNA reads as TGTGCCAGCAGTGAGAGAGTAGGGGTCTGGTACTTC. Protein sequence: CASSERVGVWYF.

V and J are TRBV28 and TRBJ2-1; 8 nucleotides agree with TRBD2. The CDR3 sequence is 16 residues long. Trimming took 4 bases from V and 0 from J; bases not matched to a gene: 5. Germline V lookup: CDR1 MDHEN, CDR2 SYDVKM. CDR3 nucleotide sequence: TGTGCCAGCAGTTCTTTCGGGACTAGCTCCTACAATGAGCAGTTCTTC. It codes for CASSSFGTSSYNEQFF. Supplemented by reference TRBV28 and TRBJ2-1, the full variable domain reads DVKVTQSSRYLVKRTGEKVFLECVQDMDHENMFWYRQDPGLGLRLIYFSYDVKMKEKGDIPEGYSVSREKKERFSLILESASTNQTSMYLCASSSFGTSSYNEQFFGPGTRLTVL.

The V and J genes are TRBV15 and TRBJ1-5; TRBD1 aligns across 10 bases. Losses at the gene ends were 3 bases for V and 4 bases for J; bases not matched to a gene: 15. The length of the CDR3 is 19 residues. The germline gives CDR1 LNHNV, CDR2 YYDKDF (reference sequence). CDR3 in DNA: TGTGCCACCAGCAGCACAAGAACCGGGACAGGGGATTCTAATCAGCCCCAGCATTTT. This translates into CATSSTRTGTGDSNQPQHF.

The chain carries TRBV2 and TRBJ2-7, with 9 bases that match TRBD2. CDR1 and CDR2 (germline): SNHLY, FYNNEI. The trim removed 5 bases at V and 3 bases at J, leaving 5 bases unmatched. The CDR3 has 14 residues. The DNA for the CDR3 is TGTGCCAGCAGTTGGACTAGCGACCTCTACGAGCAGTACTTC. Translation gives CASSWTSDLYEQYF.

This clone is a singleton in its sample. V gene TRBV5-1 combines with J gene TRBJ2-1, with 8 positions matching TRBD2. CDR3 size: 15 residues. V trimming: 4 bases; J trimming: 6 bases; junction bases outside the gene matches: 9. Germline loops: CDR1 SGHRS, CDR2 YFSETQ. CDR3 nucleotides: TGCGCCAGCAGCGCACGGGGACTAGAAGGCAATGAGCAGTTCTTC. Protein: CASSARGLEGNEQFF.

The chain employs TRBV23-1 and TRBJ2-7, with 7 bases that match TRBD1. TRBV23-1 is marked as an open reading frame, function uncertain. This CDR3 comprises 17 residues. V was clipped by 2 bases and J by 0 bases; unmatched bases: 10. The DNA of the CDR3 is TGCGCCAGCAGTCAACCGCCAAGGGACAGCCTCTCCTACGAGCAGTACTTC. Protein product: CASSQPPRDSLSYEQYF.

The chain joins TRBV5-1 to TRBJ2-5; TRBD2 matches 14 bases. Germline CDR1 is SGHRS and CDR2 is YFSETQ. J gave up 1 base and V 6 bases, and 5 bases lay outside the gene matches. The CDR3 totals 16 residues. The CDR3 nucleotides are TGCGCCAGCACCTCGGGACTAGCGGGAGTCCAAGAGACCCAGTACTTC. It yields the protein CASTSGLAGVQETQYF.

This chain joins TRBV20-1 and TRBJ1-1, with D hard to call. The CDR3 spans 11 residues. CDR1 is DFQATT and CDR2 is SNEGSKA in the germline V gene (reference sequence). V was pared by 0 bases and J by 5 bases, with 4 bases between. CDR3 protein: CSARERTEAFF. The CDR3, as DNA: TGCAGTGCTAGAGAACGGACTGAAGCTTTCTTT.

The V call is TRBV5-4, the J call TRBJ2-7; D ambiguous. CDR1 is SGHNT, CDR2 YYREEE, per germline (reference sequence). CDR3 length: 14 amino acids. The V and J ends lost 0 bases and 0 bases respectively, with 7 bases between them. The CDR3 DNA is TGTGCCAGCAGCTTGGGCCTCAGCTCCTACGAGCAGTACTTC. The encoded protein is CASSLGLSSYEQYF.